These T cell receptor beta chains were read from a single sample in a study of T-cell memory formation after mild COVID-19. MiXCR was run by TCRdb on the 5' RACE reads, yielding one entry per CDR3 protein. Among 250,000 to 300,000 distinct CDR3 sequences listed, around 15% were seen once. Specimen: PBMCs or a T cell subset sorted from them (not recorded which). These receptor sequences come from a young man who had mild COVID-19 (a few samples of this study predate the infection). Cell type and time point are not known. Each CDR3 is given with its conserved first and last residue. The order of the fields is J gene, V gene, D gene, CDR3 length, clone size, CDR3 DNA, CDR3 protein. The D gene is left open where the match is weak. Clone size is shown for a subset of rows, as once, few, many or a class of expanded clone.

TRBJ2-3,TRBV13,.,15,.,TGTGCCAGCAGCCCCCGTCCGGGGTCCACAGATACGCAGTATTTT,CASSPRPGSTDTQYF
TRBJ2-1,TRBV4-1,.,12,.,TGCGCCAGCAGCCAAGGTTCGGATGAGCAGTTCTTC,CASSQGSDEQFF
TRBJ1-6,TRBV6-1,.,13,many,TGTGCCAGCAGTGACAGGGATAATTCACCCCTCCACTTT,CASSDRDNSPLHF
TRBJ2-7,TRBV9,TRBD1,15,many,TGTGCCAGCAGCTACGGACAGGGGCCTTCCTACGAGCAGTACTTC,CASSYGQGPSYEQYF
TRBJ2-3,TRBV6-6,.,13,few,TGTGCCAGCGCGAGCCACCCCACAGATACGCAGTATTTT,CASASHPTDTQYF
TRBJ1-4,TRBV5-1,.,15,many,TGCGCCAGCAGCTTGCTACCCTCAACTAATGAAAAACTGTTTTTT,CASSLLPSTNEKLFF
TRBJ2-7,TRBV24-1,.,17,few,TGTGCCACCAGTGATTTAGTACGGAAGGCCAGGGCCTACGAGCAGTACTTC,CATSDLVRKARAYEQYF
TRBJ1-1,TRBV11-2,.,14,.,TGTGCCAGCAGCCCAGTGGTGGGGCTGGGGGAAGCTTTCTTT,CASSPVVGLGEAFF
TRBJ1-2,TRBV12-3/TRBV12-4,.,13,.,TGTGCCAGCAGTCCCCAAATTAACTATGGCTACACCTTC,CASSPQINYGYTF
TRBJ2-2,TRBV12-3/TRBV12-4,.,14,.,TGTGCCAGCAGCAAGGTTCGCAACACCGGGGAGCTGTTTTTT,CASSKVRNTGELFF
TRBJ2-1,TRBV12-3/TRBV12-4,TRBD2,17,few,TGTGCCAGCAGTTTTATGCAAGCGGGGTTAGTGTTCTATGAGCAGTTCTTC,CASSFMQAGLVFYEQFF
TRBJ2-1,TRBV5-1,TRBD2,16,.,TGCGCCAGCAGCTTGGGGGGAGGACTAGCCCTGAATGAGCAGTTCTTC,CASSLGGGLALNEQFF
TRBJ2-1,TRBV5-6,.,13,.,TGTGCCAGCAGCCCTCCAGGGGACAATGAGCAGTTCTTC,CASSPPGDNEQFF
TRBJ2-5,TRBV11-2,TRBD2,16,few,TGTGCCAGCAGCTTCTTGGGGACTAGCGGGAGGGGGACCCAGTACTTC,CASSFLGTSGRGTQYF
TRBJ2-7,TRBV7-2,TRBD2,16,few,TGTGCCAGCAGCCCCCGGATAGCGGGGATCTCCTACGAGCAGTACTTC,CASSPRIAGISYEQYF
TRBJ1-2,TRBV20-1,.,13,many,TGCAGTGCTCAGACAGGCCATTTCTATGGCTACACCTTC,CSAQTGHFYGYTF
TRBJ2-6,TRBV2,.,15,many,TGTGCCAGCAGTGAAACAAGGGCTGGGGCCAACGTCCTGACTTTC,CASSETRAGANVLTF
TRBJ2-7,TRBV6-2/TRBV6-3,TRBD1,14,.,TGTGCCAGCGCGGGTCGGACAGGGGGCTACGAGCAGTACTTC,CASAGRTGGYEQYF
TRBJ2-3,TRBV5-1,.,12,.,TGCGCCAGCAGCTTGGCCATAGATACGCAGTATTTT,CASSLAIDTQYF
TRBJ2-2,TRBV7-2,TRBD1,16,.,TGTGCCAGCAGCTTATTTGAGGGGGCGCGTAACGGGGAGCTGTTTTTT,CASSLFEGARNGELFF
TRBJ2-5,TRBV6-2/TRBV6-3,.,12,many,TGTGCCAGCAGTTACCCGGAACAGACCCAGTACTTC,CASSYPEQTQYF
TRBJ1-3,TRBV24-1,.,13,few,TGTGCCACCAGTGAGGGGGTTGGAAACACCATATATTTT,CATSEGVGNTIYF
TRBJ2-5,TRBV7-6,TRBD2,15,many,TGTGCCAGCAGCGCTAGCGGGGGGTACCAAGAGACCCAGTACTTC,CASSASGGYQETQYF
TRBJ2-1,TRBV7-9,TRBD2,15,few,TGTGCCAGCAGCTCCGCGGGGGGCTACTACAATGAGCAGTTCTTC,CASSSAGGYYNEQFF
TRBJ2-7,TRBV11-2,.,15,few,TGTGCCAGCAGCCCTGGGTCGGTTTATTCCTACGAGCAGTACTTC,CASSPGSVYSYEQYF
TRBJ2-3,TRBV12-5,.,13,.,TGTGCTAGTGGCCTGACAGGCCAAAATACGCAGTATTTT,CASGLTGQNTQYF
TRBJ2-1,TRBV11-2,.,13,few,TGTGCCAGCAGCTTAGTCCCCAGGGATGAGCAGTTCTTC,CASSLVPRDEQFF
TRBJ1-4,TRBV12-3/TRBV12-4,.,14,few,TGTGCCAGCAGAGACCCGGGCGATAATGAAAAACTGTTTTTT,CASRDPGDNEKLFF
TRBJ1-2,TRBV5-1,.,14,.,TGCGCCAGCAGCTTGGCCGGACAGTACTATGGCTACACCTTC,CASSLAGQYYGYTF
TRBJ2-7,TRBV30,.,13,.,TGTGCCTGGAGTAAAAAGGATCTCTACGAGCAGTACTTC,CAWSKKDLYEQYF
TRBJ1-5,TRBV30,TRBD1,15,once,TGTGCCTGGAGTACTACAGGGGGAAGACGGCAGCCCCAGCATTTT,CAWSTTGGRRQPQHF
TRBJ2-5,TRBV5-4,TRBD1,16,.,TGTGCCAGCAGCTCGCCACCGGGACAGGGGACAGAGACCCAGTACTTC,CASSSPPGQGTETQYF
TRBJ2-4,TRBV6-2/TRBV6-3,.,17,.,TGTGCCAGCAGTTTCCCCAGGCCGAAACTAGCCAAAAACATTCAGTACTTC,CASSFPRPKLAKNIQYF
TRBJ2-7,TRBV6-1,.,9,.,TGTGCCAGCAGTGAAGCGGCGGTTTTC,CASSEAAVF
TRBJ1-4,TRBV7-9,TRBD1,14,.,TGTGCCAGCAGCACGGGACAGGGGAATGAAAAACTGTTTTTT,CASSTGQGNEKLFF
TRBJ2-1,TRBV27,TRBD2,15,once,TGTGCCAGCAGTTTCGCGGGGGGTTTCTACAATGAGCAGTTCTTC,CASSFAGGFYNEQFF
TRBJ2-3,TRBV27,.,13,few,TGTGCCAGCACCCCCCTCGGCACAGATACGCAGTATTTT,CASTPLGTDTQYF
TRBJ2-1,TRBV20-1,TRBD1,17,many,TGCAGTGCTAGAGATTTGGACAGGGGTACTATTATGAATGAGCAGTTCTTC,CSARDLDRGTIMNEQFF
TRBJ1-6,TRBV6-5,.,15,few,TGTGCCAGCAGCGCCCCGAGAGGCGGAGGGTCACCCCTCCACTTT,CASSAPRGGGSPLHF
TRBJ2-5,TRBV7-8,.,14,few,TGTGCCAGCACCAGAAAACGGGTGGAAGAGACCCAGTACTTC,CASTRKRVEETQYF
TRBJ1-1,TRBV19,.,14,once,TGTGCCAGTAACGGGGGCGCGATGAACACTGAAGCTTTCTTT,CASNGGAMNTEAFF
TRBJ1-4,TRBV15,.,13,.,TGTGCCACCAGCAGAACCGTTAATGAAAAACTGTTTTTT,CATSRTVNEKLFF
TRBJ2-3,TRBV3-1,TRBD2,18,.,TGTGCCAGCAGCCCGGGACTAGCGGGGGGGGCTAGCACAGATACGCAGTATTTT,CASSPGLAGGASTDTQYF
TRBJ2-1,TRBV7-9,TRBD2,14,.,TGTGCCAGCTCTATACTAGCGGGGGGCAATGAGCAGTTCTTC,CASSILAGGNEQFF
TRBJ1-1,TRBV10-2,.,13,.,TGCGCCAGCAGTGAGACGGCTAACACTGAAGCTTTCTTT,CASSETANTEAFF
TRBJ2-3,TRBV18,.,14,many,TGTGCCAGCTCACCAAGGGGACTCGAGGATACGCAGTATTTT,CASSPRGLEDTQYF
TRBJ2-1,TRBV6-5,.,13,few,TGTGCCAGCAGTTCTCAAGAGGGTGATGAGCAGTTCTTC,CASSSQEGDEQFF
TRBJ2-1,TRBV9,TRBD2,16,.,TGTGCCAGCAGCTCGCGGACTAGCGGGGCCTACAATGAGCAGTTCTTC,CASSSRTSGAYNEQFF
TRBJ1-1,TRBV6-2/TRBV6-3,TRBD1,14,few,TGTGCCAGCAGTTCCCGACAGGGAGGAACTGAAGCTTTCTTT,CASSSRQGGTEAFF
TRBJ1-2,TRBV6-5,.,11,.,TGTGCCAGCAGTAACGGCTATGGCTACACCTTC,CASSNGYGYTF